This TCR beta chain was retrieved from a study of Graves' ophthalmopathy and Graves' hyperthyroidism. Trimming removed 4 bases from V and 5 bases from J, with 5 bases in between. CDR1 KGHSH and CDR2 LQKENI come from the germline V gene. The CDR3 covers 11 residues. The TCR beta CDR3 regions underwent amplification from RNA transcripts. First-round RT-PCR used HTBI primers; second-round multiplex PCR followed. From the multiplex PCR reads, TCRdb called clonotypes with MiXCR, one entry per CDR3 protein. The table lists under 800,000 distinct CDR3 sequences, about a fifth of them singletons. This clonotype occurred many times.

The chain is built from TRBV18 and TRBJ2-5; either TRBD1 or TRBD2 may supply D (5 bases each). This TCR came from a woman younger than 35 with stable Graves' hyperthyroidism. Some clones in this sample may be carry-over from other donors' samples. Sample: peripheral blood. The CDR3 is CASSRDETQYF. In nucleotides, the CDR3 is TGTGCCAGCTCACGGGACGAGACCCAGTACTTC. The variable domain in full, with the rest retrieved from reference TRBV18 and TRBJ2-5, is NAGVMQNPRHLVRRRGQEARLRCSPMKGHSHVYWYRQLPEEGLKFMVYLQKENIIDESGMPKERFSAEFPKEGPSILRIQQVVRGDSAAYFCASSRDETQYFGPGTRLLVL.